This T cell receptor beta chain is from a study of blood T cell repertoires in COVID-19. For the study at large: Samples of COVID-19 (acute and convalescent) were obtained from the United States, Italy and Spain. Nucleic acid was either cDNA or gDNA, and it came from T cells, B-cell-depleted T cells, or PBMCs.

Authors' processing steps: The assay estimated nucleated cells by amplifying reference gene primers. Generated by immunoSEQ multiplex PCR, the TCRdb table keeps only in-frame clones and is missing some. For V, J and clone size, that table is used; D and trimming come from the DNA. The sample lists roughly 240,000 clones, approximately 85% occurring once. Regarding this clone: This same CDR3 is encoded by further DNA sequences in the sample.

The CDR3 totals 14 residues. Trimming took 5 bases from V and 2 from J, leaving 12 bases between them. Per the germline V gene, CDR1 is LNHDA and CDR2 is SQIVND (reference sequence). Seattle patient enrollment occurred during active infection, with longitudinal follow-up thereafter. This chain uses TRBV19 with TRBJ1-2; D perhaps matches TRBD1 (6 bases). The TCR originated in a woman aged 80 or over with COVID-19, enrolled during active disease. The sample taken for sequencing was peripheral blood. CDR3 protein: CASSPSGQNYGYTF. Written as DNA, the CDR3 is TGTGCCAGTAGTCCCTCCGGACAGAACTATGGCTACACCTTC.